This TCR beta chain was sequenced during a study of blood T cells in healthy people across ages. Study details: Capture by template switching was about one barcoded beta molecule per two T cells.

The individuals who served as donors were healthy Caucasians living in Russia, aged roughly 6 to 95. Each donor gave around 9.6 milliliters of peripheral blood. V shed 4 bases and J 3 bases; nucleotides not matched to a gene: 5. This CDR3 is 15 amino acids long. Germline-derived CDR1 and CDR2 are SGHRS and YFSETQ. It was with a sample-barcoded 5' primer and a J-beta primer mix that a second PCR of roughly 6 to 12 cycles was run. TCRdb re-called the 5' RACE reads through MiXCR, storing one row per CDR3 protein. The table has 700,000 to 1,000,000 distinct CDR3 sequences, around two fifths seen once. There are a few counts of this clonotype.

The sample taken for sequencing was blood. This rearrangement joins TRBV5-1 to TRBJ2-5; 11 bases are a match to TRBD1. The receptor's source is a man in his 60s in good health. This chain's CDR3 is CASSPGTGGEETQYF. Here the CDR3 DNA reads TGCGCCAGCAGCCCGGGGACAGGGGGTGAAGAGACCCAGTACTTC.